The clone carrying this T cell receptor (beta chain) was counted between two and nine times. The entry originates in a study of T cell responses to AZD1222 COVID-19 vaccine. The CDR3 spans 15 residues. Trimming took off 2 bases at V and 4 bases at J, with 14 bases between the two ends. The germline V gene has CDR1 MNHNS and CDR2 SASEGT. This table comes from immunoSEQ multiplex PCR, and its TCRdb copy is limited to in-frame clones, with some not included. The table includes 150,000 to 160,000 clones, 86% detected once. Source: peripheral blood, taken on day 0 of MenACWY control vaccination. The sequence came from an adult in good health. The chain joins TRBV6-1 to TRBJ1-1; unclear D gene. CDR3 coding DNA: TGTGCCAGCAGTGAAAGGTCCGGGTTGGGCACTGAAGCTTTCTTT. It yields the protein CASSERSGLGTEAFF.